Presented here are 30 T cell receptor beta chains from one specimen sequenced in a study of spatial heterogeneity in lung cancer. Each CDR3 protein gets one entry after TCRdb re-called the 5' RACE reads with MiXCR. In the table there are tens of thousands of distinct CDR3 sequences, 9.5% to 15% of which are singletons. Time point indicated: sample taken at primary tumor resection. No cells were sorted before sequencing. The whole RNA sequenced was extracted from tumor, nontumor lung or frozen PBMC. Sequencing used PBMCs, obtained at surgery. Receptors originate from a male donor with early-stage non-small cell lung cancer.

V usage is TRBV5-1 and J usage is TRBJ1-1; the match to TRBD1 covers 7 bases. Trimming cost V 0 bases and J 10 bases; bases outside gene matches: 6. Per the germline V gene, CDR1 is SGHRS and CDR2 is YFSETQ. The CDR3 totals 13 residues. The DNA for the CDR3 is TGCGCCAGCAGCTTGGGACAGGGACGTGGAGCTTTCTTT. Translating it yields CASSLGQGRGAFF.

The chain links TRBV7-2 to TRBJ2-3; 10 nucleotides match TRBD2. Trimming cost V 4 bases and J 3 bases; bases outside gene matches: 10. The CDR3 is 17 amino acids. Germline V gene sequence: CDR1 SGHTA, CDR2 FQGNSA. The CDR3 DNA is TGTGCCAGCAGCTGGGGATCTAGCGGGAGTTCAACAGATACGCAGTATTTT. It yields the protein CASSWGSSGSSTDTQYF.

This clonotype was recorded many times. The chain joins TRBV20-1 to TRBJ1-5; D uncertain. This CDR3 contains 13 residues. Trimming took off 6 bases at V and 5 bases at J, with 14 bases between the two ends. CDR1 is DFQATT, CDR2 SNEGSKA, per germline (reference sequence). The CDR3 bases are TGCAGTGCGGGATGGGGTACGGATCAGCCCCAGCATTTT. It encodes CSAGWGTDQPQHF.

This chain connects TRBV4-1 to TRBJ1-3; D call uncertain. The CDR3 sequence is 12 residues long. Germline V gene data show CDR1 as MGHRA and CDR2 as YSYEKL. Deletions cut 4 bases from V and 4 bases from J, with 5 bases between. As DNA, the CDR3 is TGCGCCAGCAGCCCACTAGGAAACACCATATATTTT. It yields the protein CASSPLGNTIYF.

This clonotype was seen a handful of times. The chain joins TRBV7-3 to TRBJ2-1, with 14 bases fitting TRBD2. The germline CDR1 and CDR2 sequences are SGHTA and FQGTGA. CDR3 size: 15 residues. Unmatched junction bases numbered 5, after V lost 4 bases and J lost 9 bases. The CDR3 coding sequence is TGTGCCAGCAGCTCGGGGACTAGCGGGAGTACTGAGCAGTTCTTC. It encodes CASSSGTSGSTEQFF. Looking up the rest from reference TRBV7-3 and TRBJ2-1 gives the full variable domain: GAGVSQTPSNKVTEKGKYVELRCDPISGHTALYWYRQSLGQGPEFLIYFQGTGAADDSGLPNDRFFAVRPEGSVSTLKIQRTERGDSAVYLCASSSGTSGSTEQFFGPGTRLTVL.

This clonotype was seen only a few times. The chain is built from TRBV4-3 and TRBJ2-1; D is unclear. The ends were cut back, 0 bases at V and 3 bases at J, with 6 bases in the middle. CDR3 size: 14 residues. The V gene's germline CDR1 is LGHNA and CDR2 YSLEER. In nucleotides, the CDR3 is TGCGCCAGCAGCCAAGATCTGGGCTACAATGAGCAGTTCTTC. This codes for CASSQDLGYNEQFF.

As DNA, the CDR3 is TGTGCCAGCAGCTTGGGGTTGGGGGGCCGGGAGCAGTACTTC. Encoded protein: CASSLGLGGREQYF. This chain links TRBV5-5 with TRBJ2-7; D may be TRBD1 or TRBD2 (6 bases each). V lost 0 bases to trimming and J lost 7 bases, with 14 bases between them. In germline, CDR1 is SGHKS, CDR2 YYEKEE (reference sequence). The CDR3 contains 14 residues.

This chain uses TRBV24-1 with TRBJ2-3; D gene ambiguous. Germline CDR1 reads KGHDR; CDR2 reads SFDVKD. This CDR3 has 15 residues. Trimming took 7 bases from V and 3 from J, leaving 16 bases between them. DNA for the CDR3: TGTGCCACCAGCGATCCCTCTAGGGATACAGATACGCAGTATTTT. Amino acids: CATSDPSRDTDTQYF.

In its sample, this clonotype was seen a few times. The CDR3 DNA is TGTGCCAGCAGCACACAGGGTCTGACCAAAAACATTCAGTACTTC. Protein sequence: CASSTQGLTKNIQYF. The V call is TRBV6-6, the J call TRBJ2-4, with a possible D match to TRBD1 (6 bases). In germline, CDR1 is MNHNY, CDR2 SVGAGI (reference sequence). Trimming took 6 bases from V and 2 from J, leaving 14 bases between them. The CDR3 length is 15 residues.

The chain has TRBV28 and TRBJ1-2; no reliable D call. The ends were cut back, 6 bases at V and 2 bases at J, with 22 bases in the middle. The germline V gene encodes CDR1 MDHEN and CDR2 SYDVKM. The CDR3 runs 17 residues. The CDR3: CASSFIGSAKPNYGYTF. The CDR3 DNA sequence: TGTGCCAGCAGCTTCATCGGGTCAGCTAAACCAAACTATGGCTACACCTTC.

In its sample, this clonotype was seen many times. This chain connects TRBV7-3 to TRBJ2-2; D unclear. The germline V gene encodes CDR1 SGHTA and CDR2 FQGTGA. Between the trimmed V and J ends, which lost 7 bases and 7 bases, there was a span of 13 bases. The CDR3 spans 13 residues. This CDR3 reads CASTVVEGGELFF. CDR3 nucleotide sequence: TGTGCCAGCACCGTGGTGGAAGGCGGGGAGCTGTTTTTT.

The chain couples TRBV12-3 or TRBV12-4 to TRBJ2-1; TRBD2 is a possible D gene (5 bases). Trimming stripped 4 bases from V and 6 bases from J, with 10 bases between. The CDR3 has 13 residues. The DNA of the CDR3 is TGTGCCAGCAGTTCGGACTCCGTCAATGAGCAGTTCTTC. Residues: CASSSDSVNEQFF.

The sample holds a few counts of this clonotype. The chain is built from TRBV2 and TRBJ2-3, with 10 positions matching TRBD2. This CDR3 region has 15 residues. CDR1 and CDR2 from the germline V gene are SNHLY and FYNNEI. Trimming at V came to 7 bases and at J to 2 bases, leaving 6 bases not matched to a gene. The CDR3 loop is CASKVLAGVTDTQYF. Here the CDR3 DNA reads TGTGCCAGCAAGGTGCTAGCGGGAGTCACAGATACGCAGTATTTT.

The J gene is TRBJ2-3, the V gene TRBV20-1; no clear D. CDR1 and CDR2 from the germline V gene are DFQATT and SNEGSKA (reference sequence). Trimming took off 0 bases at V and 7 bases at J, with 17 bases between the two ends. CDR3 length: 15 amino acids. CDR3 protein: CSARDPGTTDYTQYF. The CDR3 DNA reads TGCAGTGCTAGAGATCCCGGAACGACTGATTATACGCAGTATTTT.

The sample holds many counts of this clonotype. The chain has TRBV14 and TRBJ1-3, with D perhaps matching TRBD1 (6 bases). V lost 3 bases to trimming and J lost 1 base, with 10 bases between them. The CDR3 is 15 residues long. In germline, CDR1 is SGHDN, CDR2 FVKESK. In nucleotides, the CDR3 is TGTGCCAGCAGCCAGGTACAGGGATCTGGAAACACCATATATTTT. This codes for CASSQVQGSGNTIYF.

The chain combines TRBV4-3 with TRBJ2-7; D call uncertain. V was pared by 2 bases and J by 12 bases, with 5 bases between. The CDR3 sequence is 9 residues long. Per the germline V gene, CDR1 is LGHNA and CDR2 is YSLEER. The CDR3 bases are TGCGCCAGCAGCCAAAAGCCGTACTTC. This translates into CASSQKPYF.

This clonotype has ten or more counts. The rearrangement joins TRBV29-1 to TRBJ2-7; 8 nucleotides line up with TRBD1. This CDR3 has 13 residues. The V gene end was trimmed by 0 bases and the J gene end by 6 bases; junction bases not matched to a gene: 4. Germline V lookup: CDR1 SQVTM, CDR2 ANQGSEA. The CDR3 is CSVEDDRGREQYF. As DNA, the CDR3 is TGCAGCGTTGAAGACGACAGGGGACGCGAGCAGTACTTC.

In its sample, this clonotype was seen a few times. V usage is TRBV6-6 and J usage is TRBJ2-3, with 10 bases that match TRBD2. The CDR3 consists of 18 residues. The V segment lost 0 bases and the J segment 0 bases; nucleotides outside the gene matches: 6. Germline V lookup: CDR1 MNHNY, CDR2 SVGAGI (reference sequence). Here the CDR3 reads CASSYSLAGGDSTDTQYF. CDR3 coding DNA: TGTGCCAGCAGTTACTCGTTAGCGGGGGGTGATAGCACAGATACGCAGTATTTT.

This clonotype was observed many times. DNA of the CDR3: TGTGCCAGCAGCGCCGGGACCCCTCGCGGAGCTTTCTTT. Translating gives CASSAGTPRGAFF. The chain employs TRBV12-3 or TRBV12-4 and TRBJ1-1; D perhaps matches TRBD1 (5 bases). The length of the CDR3 is 13 residues. With 6 bases removed from V and 10 bases from J, the gap between germline ends came to 18 bases.

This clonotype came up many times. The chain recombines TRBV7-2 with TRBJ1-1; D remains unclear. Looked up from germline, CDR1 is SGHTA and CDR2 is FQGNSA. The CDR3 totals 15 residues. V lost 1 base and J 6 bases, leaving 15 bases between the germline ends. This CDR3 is CASSLVTGAYAEAFF. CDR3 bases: TGTGCCAGCAGCTTAGTTACGGGAGCGTACGCTGAAGCTTTCTTT.

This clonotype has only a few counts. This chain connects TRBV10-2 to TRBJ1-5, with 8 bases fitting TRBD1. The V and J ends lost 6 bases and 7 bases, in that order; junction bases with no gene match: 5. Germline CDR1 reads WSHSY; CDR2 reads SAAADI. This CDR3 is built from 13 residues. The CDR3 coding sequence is TGCGCCAGCAGCGACAGGGGTCTGCAGCCCCAGCATTTT. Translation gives CASSDRGLQPQHF.

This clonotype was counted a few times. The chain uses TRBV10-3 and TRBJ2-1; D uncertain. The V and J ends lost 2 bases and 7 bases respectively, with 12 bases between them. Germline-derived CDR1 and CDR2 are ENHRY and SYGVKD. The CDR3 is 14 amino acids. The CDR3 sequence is CAISEGDIGNEQFF. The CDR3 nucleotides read TGTGCCATCAGTGAGGGGGATATAGGGAATGAGCAGTTCTTC.

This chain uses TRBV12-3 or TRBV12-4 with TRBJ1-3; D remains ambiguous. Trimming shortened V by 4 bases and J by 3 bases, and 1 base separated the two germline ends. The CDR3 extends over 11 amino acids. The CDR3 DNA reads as TGTGCCAGCAGTTATGGAAACACCATATATTTT. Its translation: CASSYGNTIYF.

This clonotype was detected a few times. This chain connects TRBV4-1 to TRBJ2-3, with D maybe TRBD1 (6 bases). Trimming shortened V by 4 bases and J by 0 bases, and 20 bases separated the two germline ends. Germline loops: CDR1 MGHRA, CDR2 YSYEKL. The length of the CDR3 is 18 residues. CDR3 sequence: CASSLGRGQRTSTDTQYF. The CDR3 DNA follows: TGCGCCAGCAGCCTAGGTCGCGGACAGAGGACTAGCACAGATACGCAGTATTTT.

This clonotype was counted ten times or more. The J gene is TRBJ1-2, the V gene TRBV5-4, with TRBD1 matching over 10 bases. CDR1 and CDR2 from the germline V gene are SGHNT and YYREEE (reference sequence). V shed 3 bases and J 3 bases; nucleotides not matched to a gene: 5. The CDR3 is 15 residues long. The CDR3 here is CASSSGTGVDYGYTF. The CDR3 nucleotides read TGTGCCAGCAGCTCCGGGACAGGGGTTGACTATGGCTACACCTTC.

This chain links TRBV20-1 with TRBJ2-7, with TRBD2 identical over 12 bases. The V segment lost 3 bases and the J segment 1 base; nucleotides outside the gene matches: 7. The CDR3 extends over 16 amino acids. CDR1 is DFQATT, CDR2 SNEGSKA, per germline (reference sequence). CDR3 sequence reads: CSASSLAGGPSYEQYF. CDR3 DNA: TGCAGTGCTAGTTCGCTAGCGGGAGGGCCATCCTACGAGCAGTACTTC.

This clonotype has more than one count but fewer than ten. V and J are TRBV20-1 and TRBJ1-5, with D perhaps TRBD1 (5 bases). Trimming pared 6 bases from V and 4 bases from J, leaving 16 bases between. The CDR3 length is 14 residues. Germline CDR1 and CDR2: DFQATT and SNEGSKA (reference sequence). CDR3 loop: CSAKSAQANQPQHF. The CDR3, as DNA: TGCAGTGCCAAAAGCGCACAGGCTAATCAGCCCCAGCATTTT.

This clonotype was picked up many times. Here the CDR3 reads CASSPGLAYEQYF. In DNA, the CDR3 is TGTGCCAGCAGCCCGGGACTAGCCTACGAGCAGTACTTC. This sequence joins TRBV5-5 and TRBJ2-7; TRBD2 matches at 8 bases. The CDR3 runs 13 residues. Losses at the gene ends were 4 bases for V and 2 bases for J; bases not matched to a gene: 2. The V gene's germline CDR1 is SGHKS and CDR2 YYEKEE (reference sequence).

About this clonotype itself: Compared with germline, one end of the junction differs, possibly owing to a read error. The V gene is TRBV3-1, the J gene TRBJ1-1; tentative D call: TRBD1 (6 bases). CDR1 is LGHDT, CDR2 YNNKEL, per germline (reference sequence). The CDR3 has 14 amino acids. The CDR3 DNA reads TGTGCCAGCAGTCCACTACAGGGAAACACTGAAGTTTTCTTT. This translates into CASSPLQGNTEVFF. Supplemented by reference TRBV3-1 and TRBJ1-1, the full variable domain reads DTAVSQTPKYLVTQMGNDKSIKCEQNLGHDTMYWYKQDSKKFLKIMFSYNNKELIINETVPNRFSPKSPDKAHLNLHINSLELGDSAVYFCASSPLQGNTEVFFGQGTRLTVV.

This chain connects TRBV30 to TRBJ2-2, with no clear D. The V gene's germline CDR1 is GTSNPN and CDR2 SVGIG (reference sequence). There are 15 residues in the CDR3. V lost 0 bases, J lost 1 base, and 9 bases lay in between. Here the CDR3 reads CAWSVRMGNTGELFF. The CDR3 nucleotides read TGTGCCTGGAGTGTACGAATGGGGAACACCGGGGAGCTGTTTTTT.